The 14 T cell receptor beta chains below all came from one sample that was sequenced in a study of blood T cell repertoires in COVID-19. Only in-frame clones appear in the TCRdb table, and some are missing; sequencing was by immunoSEQ multiplex PCR. This table holds 150,000 to 200,000 clones, around 83% found once. Sequencing was performed on peripheral blood. The receptor set was obtained from a man between 18 and 35 years old with acute or convalescent COVID-19.

The V and J genes are TRBV2 and TRBJ2-5; D gene uncertain. V lost 6 bases to trimming and J lost 3 bases, with 8 bases between them. The germline V gene has CDR1 SNHLY and CDR2 FYNNEI. The length of the CDR3 is 12 residues. The CDR3 nucleotides read TGTGCCAGCAGGCGCCTTAAAGAGACCCAGTACTTC. This translates into CASRRLKETQYF. The whole variable domain, remainder taken from reference TRBV2 and TRBJ2-5, is EPEVTQTPSHQVTQMGQEVILRCVPISNHLYFYWYRQILGQKVEFLVSFYNNEISEKSEIFDDQFSVERPDGSNFTLKIRSTKLEDSAMYFCASRRLKETQYFGPGTRLLVL.

The chain recombines TRBV30 with TRBJ2-1; 11 bases are shared with TRBD2. CDR1 GTSNPN and CDR2 SVGIG come from the germline V gene (reference sequence). V lost 0 bases to trimming and J lost 6 bases; unmatched junction nucleotides: 7. The CDR3 length is 16 residues. The CDR3 region is CAWSVPGTSGVNEQFF. The CDR3 region has the DNA TGTGCCTGGAGTGTACCCGGGACTAGCGGCGTCAATGAGCAGTTCTTC.

Written as DNA, the CDR3 is TGTGCCAGCAGCTTAGAAAGGGGGCACGGGTATGGCTACACCTTC. Translated, it gives CASSLERGHGYGYTF. The V gene is TRBV7-9, the J gene TRBJ1-2; 7 nucleotides match TRBD1. V trimming: 1 base; J trimming: 5 bases; junction bases outside the gene matches: 7. Germline loops: CDR1 SEHNR, CDR2 FQNEAQ (reference sequence). The CDR3 runs to 15 residues.

The chain uses TRBV7-9 and TRBJ2-1; no reliable D call. This CDR3 region has 15 residues. V dropped 6 bases and J dropped 8 bases, with 20 bases sitting between them. Germline lookup yields CDR1 SEHNR and CDR2 FQNEAQ (reference sequence). In DNA, the CDR3 is TGTGCCAGCAGTCAATTTCTAGACCCCCGTTATGAGCAGTTCTTC. It yields the protein CASSQFLDPRYEQFF.

Ten or more counts support this clone. The chain joins TRBV18 to TRBJ2-7, with 10 positions matching TRBD2. The CDR3 totals 15 residues. In germline, CDR1 is KGHSH, CDR2 LQKENI. J lost 2 bases, V lost 2 bases, and 3 bases had no gene match. For the CDR3, the DNA is TGTGCCAGCTCACCAAGGACTAGCGGAGCCTACGAGCAGTACTTC. This translates into CASSPRTSGAYEQYF.

The gene calls are TRBV18 and TRBJ1-5, with D possibly being TRBD1 (6 bases). The germline V gene has CDR1 KGHSH and CDR2 LQKENI. The CDR3 is 15 residues long. The ends were cut back, 2 bases at V and 0 bases at J, with 8 bases in the middle. The CDR3 DNA sequence: TGTGCCAGCTCACCAACAGGGTCTAGCAATCAGCCCCAGCATTTT. Translated: CASSPTGSSNQPQHF.

The chain joins TRBV7-3 to TRBJ1-2; D unclear. The CDR3 has 11 amino acids. CDR1 SGHTA and CDR2 FQGTGA come from the germline V gene. The V gene lost 2 bases and the J gene lost 14 bases, with 12 bases spanning the gap. The CDR3 spells CASSLGPQLTF. CDR3 nucleotide sequence: TGTGCCAGCAGCTTAGGGCCACAGTTGACCTTC. The entire variable domain, with the rest obtained from reference TRBV7-3 and TRBJ1-2, is as follows: GAGVSQTPSNKVTEKGKYVELRCDPISGHTALYWYRQSLGQGPEFLIYFQGTGAADDSGLPNDRFFAVRPEGSVSTLKIQRTERGDSAVYLCASSLGPQLTFGSGTRLTVV.

The chain has TRBV5-1 and TRBJ2-3, with a possible D match to TRBD1 (7 bases). Trimming removed 0 bases at V and 4 bases at J, with 12 bases between. CDR1 and CDR2 (germline): SGHRS, YFSETQ. The CDR3 runs to 15 residues. CDR3 protein: CASSLDRGGPDTQYF. CDR3 nucleotides: TGCGCCAGCAGCTTGGACAGGGGAGGTCCAGATACGCAGTATTTT.

The chain couples TRBV27 to TRBJ1-6; no reliable D call. Between the trimmed V and J ends, which lost 5 bases and 13 bases, there was a span of 18 bases. The CDR3 loop spans 14 amino acids. In germline, CDR1 is MNHEY, CDR2 SMNVEV (reference sequence). The CDR3 DNA follows: TGTGCCAGCAGTGCGGAGGGCCGAGGAACTCCCCTCCACTTT. This sequence encodes CASSAEGRGTPLHF.

This clone was seen a single time. The CDR3 spells CASSLLSSYNSPLHF. DNA of the CDR3: TGTGCCAGCAGCTTGCTTAGCTCCTATAATTCACCCCTCCACTTT. The J gene is TRBJ1-6, the V gene TRBV5-8; D gene unclear. Germline V gene data show CDR1 as SGHTS and CDR2 as YDEGEE. V lost 1 base, J lost 0 bases, and 5 bases lay in between. There are 15 residues in the CDR3.

This chain links TRBV29-1 with TRBJ2-5; D perhaps matches TRBD1 (6 bases). V lost 7 bases to trimming and J lost 5 bases, with 17 bases between them. This CDR3 is built from 13 residues. Germline CDR1 reads SQVTM; CDR2 reads ANQGSEA. The DNA for the CDR3 is TGCAGCGGAACAGGGCAAAGAGGGGAGACCCAGTACTTC. Translation gives CSGTGQRGETQYF.

V and J are TRBV5-1 and TRBJ2-1, with 8 bases lining up with TRBD1. Germline CDR1 and CDR2: SGHRS and YFSETQ. J was trimmed by 4 bases and V by 0 bases; bases with no gene match: 6. The CDR3 is 16 amino acids. CDR3: CASSLDQGARYNEQFF. DNA of the CDR3: TGCGCCAGCAGCTTGGATCAGGGGGCCCGATACAATGAGCAGTTCTTC.

V and J are TRBV6-1 and TRBJ2-1; perhaps TRBD2 as D (5 bases). In germline, CDR1 is MNHNS, CDR2 SASEGT. Trimming removed 2 bases at V and 2 bases at J, with 10 bases between. The CDR3 extends over 15 amino acids. The chain's CDR3 is CASSEIATAYNEQFF. In DNA, the CDR3 is TGTGCCAGCAGTGAAATAGCGACGGCCTACAATGAGCAGTTCTTC.

The V call is TRBV4-2, the J call TRBJ2-1, with 8 bases identical to TRBD2. The CDR3 runs to 16 residues. Trimming took 0 bases from V and 11 from J; bases not matched to a gene: 12. Germline lookup yields CDR1 LGHNA and CDR2 YNFKEQ. The CDR3 loop is CASSQDGLRGAVQQFF. CDR3 bases: TGTGCCAGCAGCCAAGACGGTCTGCGGGGGGCCGTGCAGCAGTTCTTC.